This TCR beta chain comes out of a study of response to subunit inactivated influenza vaccine. On this clonotype itself: The target antigen is unknown.

One entry per CDR3 protein results from TCRdb running MiXCR on the RT-PCR reads. The sample records about 830,000 distinct CDR3 sequences, roughly 20% being singletons. Overall study results and limits: Authors suggested few new T cells are recruited by each seasonal influenza vaccination.

The CDR3 totals 15 residues. The germline gives CDR1 SQVTM, CDR2 ANQGSEA. V was clipped by 3 bases and J by 3 bases, with 15 bases between them. The TCR sequence derives from a man in his forties or fifties who received an inactivated influenza vaccine. This rearrangement joins TRBV29-1 to TRBJ2-1; D is unresolved. Source: PBMCs from blood, taken more than 4 days after vaccination. The CDR3 is CSVEDPGQNYNEQFF. The CDR3 coding sequence is TGCAGCGTTGAGGACCCCGGGCAGAACTACAATGAGCAGTTCTTC.